This is a list of T cell receptor beta chains from one sample in a study of T cell repertoires in cytomegalovirus infection. Each CDR3 protein gets one entry after TCRdb re-called the reads with MiXCR. The table has about 260,000 distinct CDR3 sequences, approximately 9.1% seen once. Sequencing was carried out using PBMCs. Receptors were obtained from a human donor in good health (CMV status not recorded). Some clones in this sample may be carry-over from other donors' samples. CDR3s leave out the opening cysteine and the closing phenylalanine or tryptophan. The listing skips clone size in some rows; elsewhere it reads once, few, many or a size class.

abundance	len	v_gene	CDR3aa
many	10	TRBV7-2	ASSRTGDEQY
few	14	TRBV7-2	ASSLTPGQGGEKLF
many	16	TRBV7-2	ASSLEDRGRYSGLEQY
NA	13	TRBV4-3	ASSQEALGNSPLH
NA	13	TRBV6-2/TRBV6-3	ASQTPGTSLYEQY
many	15	TRBV7-2	ASRASSGRAAYNEQF
many	13	TRBV12-3/TRBV12-4	ASSLAGGSGNIQY
NA	13	TRBV10-3	AIVGGPPMNTEAF
many	13	TRBV6-2/TRBV6-3	ASRRDRPSGQPQH
many	13	TRBV7-8	ASSPVTESNEKLF
many	12	TRBV6-2/TRBV6-3	ASSLATLRTEAF
many	14	TRBV7-2	ASSLDSGGVSYEQY
NA	11	TRBV6-2/TRBV6-3	ASSDRGNYGYT
NA	13	TRBV20-1	SAWETGFSNQPQH
few	13	TRBV7-2	ASSPQFEGYYGYT
few	11	TRBV6-1	ASSGLGGHEQY
many	13	TRBV19	ASSPYGGTNYGYT
many	11	TRBV2	ARGLAGAYEQF
many	14	TRBV7-2	ASSLARADIYFEQY
many	14	TRBV5-1	ASSPERTGLNTEAF
many	13	TRBV6-1	ASSLGGQGFQPQH
few	11	TRBV30	AWSPMYNQPQH
many	15	TRBV7-2	ASSLQPGQGTSYEQY
many	13	TRBV20-1	SARDRHATNEKLF
few	13	TRBV25-1	ASSPPGTGTETQY
many	13	TRBV7-2	ASSSDSNGVETQY
few	13	TRBV19	ASSIQAANTGELF
few	13	TRBV20-1	SARVETPKAYEQY
many	12	TRBV27	ASSPRQGRETQY
many	12	TRBV28	ASSSSGGRETQY
many	11	TRBV28	ASSLVSSQPQH
few	14	TRBV28	ASSSATGSGANVLT
NA	12	TRBV12-3/TRBV12-4	ASSQQGLNYGYT